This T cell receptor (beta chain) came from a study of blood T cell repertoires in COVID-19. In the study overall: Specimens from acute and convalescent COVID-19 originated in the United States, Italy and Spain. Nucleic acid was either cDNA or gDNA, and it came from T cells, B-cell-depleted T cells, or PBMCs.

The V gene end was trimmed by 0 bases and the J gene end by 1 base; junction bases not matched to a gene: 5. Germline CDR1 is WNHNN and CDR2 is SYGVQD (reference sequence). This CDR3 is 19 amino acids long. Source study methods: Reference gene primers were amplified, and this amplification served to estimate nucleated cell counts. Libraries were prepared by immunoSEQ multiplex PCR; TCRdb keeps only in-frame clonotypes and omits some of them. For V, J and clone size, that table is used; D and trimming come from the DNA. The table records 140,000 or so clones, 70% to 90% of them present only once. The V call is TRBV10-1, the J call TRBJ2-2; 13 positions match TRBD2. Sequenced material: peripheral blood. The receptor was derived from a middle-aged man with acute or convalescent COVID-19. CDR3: CASSESGLAGSGNTGELFF. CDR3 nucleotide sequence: TGCGCCAGCAGTGAGTCGGGACTAGCGGGGAGTGGGAACACCGGGGAGCTGTTTTTT.